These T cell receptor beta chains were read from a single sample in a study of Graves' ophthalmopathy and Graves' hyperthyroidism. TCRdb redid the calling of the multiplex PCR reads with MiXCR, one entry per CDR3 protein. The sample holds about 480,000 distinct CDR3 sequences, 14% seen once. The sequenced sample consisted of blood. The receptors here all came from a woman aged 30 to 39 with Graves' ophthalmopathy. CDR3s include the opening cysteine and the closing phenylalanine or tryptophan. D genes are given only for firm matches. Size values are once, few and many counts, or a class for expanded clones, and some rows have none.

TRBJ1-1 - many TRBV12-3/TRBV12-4 CASTPGQNTEAFF TGTGCCAGCACCCCGGGACAGAACACTGAAGCTTTCTTT
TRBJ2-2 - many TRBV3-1 CASSQDRGVNTGELFF TGTGCCAGCAGCCAAGACCGAGGAGTAAACACCGGGGAGCTGTTTTTT
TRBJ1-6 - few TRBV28 CASSLAGTVNSPLHF TGTGCCAGCAGTTTAGCAGGGACGGTGAATTCACCCCTCCACTTT
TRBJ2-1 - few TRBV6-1 CASSEVDYDRVEQFF TGTGCCAGCAGTGAAGTTGACTACGATCGGGTAGAGCAGTTCTTC
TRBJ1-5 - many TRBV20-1 CSATSYSNQPQHF TGCAGTGCTACCTCTTATAGCAATCAGCCCCAGCATTTT
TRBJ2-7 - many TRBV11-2 CASSLETVGTQGGQYF TGTGCCAGCAGCTTAGAGACCGTAGGGACCCAAGGGGGGCAGTACTTC
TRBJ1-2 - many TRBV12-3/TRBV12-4 CASRGPGYTF TGTGCCAGCAGGGGGCCGGGCTACACCTTC
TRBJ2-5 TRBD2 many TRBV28 CASSPPNQRGQETQYF TGTGCCAGCAGTCCACCCAACCAGCGGGGGCAAGAGACCCAGTACTTC
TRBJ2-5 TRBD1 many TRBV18 CASSPGQVQETQYF TGTGCCAGCTCACCAGGACAGGTACAAGAGACCCAGTACTTC
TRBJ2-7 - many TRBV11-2 CASSLRMGADEQYF TGTGCCAGCAGCCTTCGGATGGGGGCCGACGAGCAGTACTTC
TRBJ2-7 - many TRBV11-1 CASSTDTYEQYF TGTGCCAGCAGCACGGACACATACGAGCAGTACTTC
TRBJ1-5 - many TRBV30 CAWSGGQNQPQHF TGTGCCTGGAGTGGGGGGCAAAATCAGCCCCAGCATTTT
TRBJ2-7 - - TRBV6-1 CASSAVGPWDQYF TGTGCCAGCAGTGCCGTGGGGCCGTGGGATCAGTACTTC
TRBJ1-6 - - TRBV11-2 CASTLDGRSPLHF TGTGCCAGCACCCTAGACGGTCGATCACCCCTCCACTTT
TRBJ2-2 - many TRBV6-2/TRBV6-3 CASGSGTLQTGELFF TGTGCCAGCGGTTCCGGGACACTACAAACCGGGGAGCTGTTTTTT
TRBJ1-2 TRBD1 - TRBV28 CASSPRTGIMNYGYTF TGTGCCAGCAGCCCTCGGACAGGTATTATGAACTATGGCTACACCTTC
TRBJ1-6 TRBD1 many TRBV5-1 CASSLVGTGGYNSPLHF TGCGCCAGCAGCTTGGTTGGGACAGGGGGATATAATTCACCCCTCCACTTT
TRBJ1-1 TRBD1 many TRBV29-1 CSVVGQGTEAFF TGCAGCGTTGTGGGACAGGGCACTGAAGCTTTCTTT
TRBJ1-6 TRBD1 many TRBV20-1 CSASRDSNSPLHF TGCAGTGCTAGTAGGGACAGCAATTCACCCCTCCACTTT
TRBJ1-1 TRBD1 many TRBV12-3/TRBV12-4 CASRNRGDTEAFF TGTGCCAGCAGGAACAGGGGTGACACTGAAGCTTTCTTT
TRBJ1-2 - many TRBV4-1 CASSQERGRIYGYTF TGCGCCAGCAGCCAAGAGCGTGGACGAATCTATGGCTACACCTTC
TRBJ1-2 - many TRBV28 CASSPRTAYGYTF TGTGCCAGCAGTCCAAGGACAGCCTATGGCTACACCTTC
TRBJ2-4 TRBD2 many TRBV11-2 CASSAVGLAGALVAKNIQYF TGTGCCAGCAGCGCCGTGGGACTAGCGGGGGCCCTCGTGGCCAAAAACATTCAGTACTTC
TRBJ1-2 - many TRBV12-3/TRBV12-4 CASSPSRYFLYGYTF TGTGCCAGCAGCCCCTCCCGGTATTTCCTCTATGGCTACACCTTC
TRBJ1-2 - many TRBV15 CATSRYGESYTF TGTGCCACCAGCAGATATGGAGAGAGCTACACCTTC
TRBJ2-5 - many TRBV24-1 CATSDFPSNQETQYF TGTGCCACCAGTGATTTCCCAAGCAACCAAGAGACCCAGTACTTC
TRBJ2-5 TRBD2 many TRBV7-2 CASSWTSGEETQYF TGTGCCAGCAGCTGGACTAGCGGGGAGGAGACCCAGTACTTC
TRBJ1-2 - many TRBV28 CASSSEHGFYGYTF TGTGCCAGCAGTTCCGAACACGGATTCTATGGCTACACCTTC